This TCR beta chain was identified in a study of T cell changes during pregnancy in multiple sclerosis. With V trimmed by 11 bases and J by 2 bases, 22 bases remained unmatched. The V gene's germline CDR1 is SGHVS and CDR2 FQNEAQ. The CDR3 length is 18 residues. The repertoire was sequenced with immunoSEQ multiplex PCR; TCRdb's copy has only in-frame clones and lacks some. The sample has approximately 63,000 clones; roughly 89% are singletons. The sequences come from peripheral blood, collected in the third trimester of pregnancy. The origin of this receptor is a female donor in good health, enrolled as a control in a pregnancy study. The chain uses TRBV7-8 and TRBJ2-3; 7 bases are a match to TRBD1. This chain's CDR3 is CALQQGETRGSYTDTQYF. The CDR3 nucleotides are TGTGCCCTCCAGCAGGGAGAGACCAGGGGGAGTTACACAGATACGCAGTATTTT.